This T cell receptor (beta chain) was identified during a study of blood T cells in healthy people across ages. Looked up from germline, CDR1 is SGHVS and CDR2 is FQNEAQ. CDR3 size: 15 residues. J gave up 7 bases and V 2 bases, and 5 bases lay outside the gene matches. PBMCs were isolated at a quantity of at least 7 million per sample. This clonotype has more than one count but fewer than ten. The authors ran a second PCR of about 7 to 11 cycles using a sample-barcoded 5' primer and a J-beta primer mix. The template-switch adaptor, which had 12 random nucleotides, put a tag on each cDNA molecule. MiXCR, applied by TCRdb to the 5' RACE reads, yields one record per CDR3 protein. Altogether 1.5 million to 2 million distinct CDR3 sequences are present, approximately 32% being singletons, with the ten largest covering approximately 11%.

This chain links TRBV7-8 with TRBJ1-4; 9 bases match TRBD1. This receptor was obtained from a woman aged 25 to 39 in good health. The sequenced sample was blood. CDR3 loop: CASSLTGGLGEKLFF. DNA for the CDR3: TGTGCCAGCAGCTTAACAGGGGGCCTAGGTGAAAAACTGTTTTTT.